This is a list of T cell receptor beta chains from one sample in a study of beta chain features in type 1 diabetes. Produced via immunoSEQ multiplex PCR; TCRdb's table is partial and in-frame only. The sample consists of 150,000 to 170,000 clones, approximately 10% of them appearing once. The source material was central memory CD4+ T cells from blood. Receptor source: a man aged 30-40 years with type 1 diabetes. CDR3s include the opening cysteine and the closing phenylalanine or tryptophan.

TRBV4-3,TRBJ2-2,CASSQESPQSTGELFF
TRBV9,TRBJ2-5,CASSRMGSGKQETQYF
TRBV2,TRBJ1-5,CASSAGWGSHQPQHF
TRBV5-1,TRBJ1-4,CASSWDISRTELFF
TRBV7-3,TRBJ2-3,CASSPAGGGHTDTQYF
TRBV18,TRBJ1-5,CASSPDSSNQPQHF
TRBV4-3,TRBJ2-7,CASSQSPSGYEQYF
TRBV5-4,TRBJ2-7,CASSLSSTGESYEQYF
TRBV7-2,TRBJ1-4,CASSLGDRTNEKLFF
TRBV14,TRBJ2-7,CASSRGGGPYEQYF
TRBV28,TRBJ2-7,CASRGQGSTYEQYF
TRBV7-9,TRBJ2-5,CASSQVSRGETQYF
TRBV15,TRBJ1-2,CATSRERVLVGSGYTF
TRBV9,TRBJ1-1,CASARQGNTEAFF
TRBV27,TRBJ2-7,CASSERGEQYF
TRBV9,TRBJ2-1,CASSERGDGYNEQFF
TRBV2,TRBJ1-5,CASRYNRDQPQHF
TRBV7-3,TRBJ2-3,CASSKGRTADTQYF
TRBV5-4,TRBJ1-4,CASSQQATNEKLFF
TRBV29-1,TRBJ1-1,CSVGREMNTEAFF
TRBV29-1,TRBJ2-1,CSTPGTSGSQKQFF
TRBV7-2,TRBJ2-3,CASSLVGAGASTDTQYF
TRBV10-3,TRBJ2-3,CAISPGTGSTDTQYF
TRBV14,TRBJ1-1,CASSPLQASWGEAFF
TRBV12-2,TRBJ2-2,CASRTGPGELFF
TRBV5-1,TRBJ1-1,CASSLTGDGTEAFF
TRBV11-2,TRBJ1-1,CASSLETAQAFF
TRBV28,TRBJ1-2,CASKTSGTGGWNYGYTF
TRBV5-6,TRBJ2-5,CASSLGQGREETQYF
TRBV7-2,TRBJ2-1,CASSLYPHRGSYNEQFF
TRBV2,TRBJ2-5,CASSRELQETQYF
TRBV28,TRBJ1-4,CASGDFLTNEKLFF
TRBV28,TRBJ1-2,CASSLIRGYGYTF
TRBV6-1,TRBJ2-3,CASREIEGYF
TRBV2,TRBJ2-7,CATGGASYEQYF
TRBV5-1,TRBJ2-5,CASRGQGPETQYF
TRBV7-7,TRBJ2-3,CASSPSTSLRDTQYF
TRBV4-2,TRBJ1-2,CASSEGETHGYTF
TRBV11-2,TRBJ2-2,CASSLVRGNTGELFF
TRBV27,TRBJ2-1,CASSLAGPAREGNEQFF
TRBV2,TRBJ2-3,CASSPAGGTDTQYF
TRBV29-1,TRBJ2-1,CSVEWDLAAGEQFF
TRBV28,TRBJ2-2,CASSRGTSGWSGELFF
TRBV7-2,TRBJ1-5,CASSLEQGNQPQHF
TRBV18,TRBJ1-1,CASSPIQGSGTEAFF
TRBV7-9,TRBJ1-1,CASFFSVNTEAFF
TRBV9,TRBJ2-3,CASSPRPGGGGTDTQYF
TRBV28,TRBJ2-7,CASSFPSGTYEQYF
TRBV30,TRBJ2-6,CAWSGLAGVESGANVLTF
TRBV6-4,TRBJ2-1,CASSDWGLTEQFF
TRBV7-2,TRBJ2-3,CASSPQNRAQYF
TRBV11-2,TRBJ2-5,CASSQEDGETQYF
TRBV29-1,TRBJ2-1,CSVGPRGNNEQFF